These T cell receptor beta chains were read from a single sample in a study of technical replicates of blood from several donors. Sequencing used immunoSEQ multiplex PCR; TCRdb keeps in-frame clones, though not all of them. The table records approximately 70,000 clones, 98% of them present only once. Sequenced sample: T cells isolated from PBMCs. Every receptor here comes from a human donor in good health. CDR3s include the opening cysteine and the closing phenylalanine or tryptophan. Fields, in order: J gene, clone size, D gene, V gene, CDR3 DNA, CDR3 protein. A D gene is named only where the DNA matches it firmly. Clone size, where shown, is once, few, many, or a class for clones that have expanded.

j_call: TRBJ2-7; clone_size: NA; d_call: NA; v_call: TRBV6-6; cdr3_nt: TGTGCCAGCAGTTACTTTTCAGGGACCTACGAGCAGTACTTC; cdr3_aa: CASSYFSGTYEQYF
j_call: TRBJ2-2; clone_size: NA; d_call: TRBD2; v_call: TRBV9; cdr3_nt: TGTGCCAGCAGCGTAGCCGGGAGGGACCCACGCACCGGGGAGCTGTTTTTT; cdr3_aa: CASSVAGRDPRTGELFF
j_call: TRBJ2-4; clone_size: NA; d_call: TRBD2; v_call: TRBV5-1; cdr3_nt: TGCGCCAGCAGCTTGGCCCATGCGGGAGGTGGTTGGGCCAAAAACATTCAGTACTTC; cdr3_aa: CASSLAHAGGGWAKNIQYF
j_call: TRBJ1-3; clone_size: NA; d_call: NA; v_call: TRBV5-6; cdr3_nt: TGTGCCAGCAGCCCCGACAGGCGCTCTGGAAACACCATATATTTT; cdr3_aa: CASSPDRRSGNTIYF
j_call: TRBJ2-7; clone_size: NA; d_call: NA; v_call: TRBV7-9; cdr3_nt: TGTGCCAGCAGCTTAATTCAGGGTGTAGGGCCATCCTACGAGCAGTACTTC; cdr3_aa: CASSLIQGVGPSYEQYF
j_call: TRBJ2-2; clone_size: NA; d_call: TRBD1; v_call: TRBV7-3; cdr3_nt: TGTGCCAGCAGATCGAACCGGACAGGCGATGTGGCCGGGGAGCTGTTTTTT; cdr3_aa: CASRSNRTGDVAGELFF
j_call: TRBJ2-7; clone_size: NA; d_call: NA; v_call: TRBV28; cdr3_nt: TGTGCCAGCAGCCGCCCCTCCGCGGGGTACGAGCAGTACTTC; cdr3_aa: CASSRPSAGYEQYF
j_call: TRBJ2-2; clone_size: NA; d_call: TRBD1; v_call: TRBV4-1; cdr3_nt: TGCGCCAGCAGCCAAGTGTTGAGGGACAGGGGTGGAGGTTGGACCGGGGAGCTGTTTTTT; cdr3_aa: CASSQVLRDRGGGWTGELFF
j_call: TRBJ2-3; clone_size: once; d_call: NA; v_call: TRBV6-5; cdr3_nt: TGTGCCAGTGCCGTGAGCGACTTCACAGATACGCAGTATTTT; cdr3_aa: CASAVSDFTDTQYF
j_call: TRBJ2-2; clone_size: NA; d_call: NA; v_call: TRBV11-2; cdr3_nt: TGTGCCAGCAGCTCTACAGGGACGACCGGGGAGCTGTTTTTT; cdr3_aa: CASSSTGTTGELFF
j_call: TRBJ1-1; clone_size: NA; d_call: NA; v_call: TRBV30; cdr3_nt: TGTGCCTGGAGTGTCGCGTTTACAGGGCGCACTGAAGCTTTCTTT; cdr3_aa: CAWSVAFTGRTEAFF
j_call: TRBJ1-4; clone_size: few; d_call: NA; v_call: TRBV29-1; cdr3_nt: TGCAGCGTTGCTAGGGAGAGTGAAAAACTGTTTTTT; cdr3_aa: CSVARESEKLFF
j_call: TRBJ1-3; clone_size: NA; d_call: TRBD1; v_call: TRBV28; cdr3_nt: TGTGCCAGCAGTTTTCTCCGACAGGGCTCTGGAAACACCATATATTTT; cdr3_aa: CASSFLRQGSGNTIYF
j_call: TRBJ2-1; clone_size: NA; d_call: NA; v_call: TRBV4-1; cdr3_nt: TGCGCCAGCAGCCAATCGGGATTCTATGGCAATGAGCAGTTCTTC; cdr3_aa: CASSQSGFYGNEQFF
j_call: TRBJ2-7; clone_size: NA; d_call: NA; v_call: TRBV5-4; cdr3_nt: TGTGCCAGCAGCATGGGGACTGGCTCCTACGAGCAGTACTTC; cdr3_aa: CASSMGTGSYEQYF
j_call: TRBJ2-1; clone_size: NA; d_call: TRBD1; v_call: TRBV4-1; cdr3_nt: TGCGCCAGCAGCCCGACCGAGAGGGGGCTTTTCAATGAGCAGTTCTTC; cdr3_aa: CASSPTERGLFNEQFF
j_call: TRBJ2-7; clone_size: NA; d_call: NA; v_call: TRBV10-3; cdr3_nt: TGTGCCATCAGGAAAATTGCCCCTACGGGCGAGCAGTACTTC; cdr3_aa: CAIRKIAPTGEQYF
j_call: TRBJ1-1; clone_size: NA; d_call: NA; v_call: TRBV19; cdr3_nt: TGTGCCAGTAGTGTCCCGGGACACCCAACGGGCACTGAAGCTTTCTTT; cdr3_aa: CASSVPGHPTGTEAFF
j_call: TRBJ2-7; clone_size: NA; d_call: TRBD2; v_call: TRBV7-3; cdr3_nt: TGTGCCAGCAGCTTAATGGGCACGGACCGATTTGAATTAGCGGGGAGCTCCTACGAGCAGTACTTC; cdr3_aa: CASSLMGTDRFELAGSSYEQYF
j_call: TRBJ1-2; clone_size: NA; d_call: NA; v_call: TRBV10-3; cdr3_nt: TGTGCCATCACCAAGGAGGGGTCCTATGGCTACACCTTC; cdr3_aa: CAITKEGSYGYTF
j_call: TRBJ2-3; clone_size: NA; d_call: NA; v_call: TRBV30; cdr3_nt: TGTGCCTGGAGTCAAGCCCTGATCCAGTATTTT; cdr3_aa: CAWSQALIQYF
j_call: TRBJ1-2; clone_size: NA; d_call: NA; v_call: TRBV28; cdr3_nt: TGTGCCATTGGGGGGGCAGGGGGCTACACCTTC; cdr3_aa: CAIGGAGGYTF
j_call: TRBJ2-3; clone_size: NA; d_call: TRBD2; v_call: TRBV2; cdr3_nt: TGTGCCAGCTTATCGCTAGCGGGGGTATCAGATACGCAGTATTTT; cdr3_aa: CASLSLAGVSDTQYF
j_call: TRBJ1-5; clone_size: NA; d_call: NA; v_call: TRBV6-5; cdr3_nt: TGTGCCAGCCGACGACCGGGAGCTTATCAGCCCCAGCATTTT; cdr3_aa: CASRRPGAYQPQHF
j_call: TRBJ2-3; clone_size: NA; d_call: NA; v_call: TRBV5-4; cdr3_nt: TGTGCCAGCAGCTTAGCGGGCAGCGATACGCAGTATTTT; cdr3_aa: CASSLAGSDTQYF
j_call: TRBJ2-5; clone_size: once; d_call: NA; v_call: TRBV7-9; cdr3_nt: TGTGCCGCAGGTGGGGCGGAGACCCAGTACTTC; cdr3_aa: CAAGGAETQYF
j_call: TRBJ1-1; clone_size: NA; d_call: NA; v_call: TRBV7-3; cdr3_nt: TGTGCCAGCAGCTTAAAGGCGGGGGTAACTGAAGCTTTCTTT; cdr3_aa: CASSLKAGVTEAFF
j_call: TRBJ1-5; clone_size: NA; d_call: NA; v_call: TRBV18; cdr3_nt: TGTGCCAGCTCACAGGAGGCTGTAAGTCAGCCCCAGCATTTT; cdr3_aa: CASSQEAVSQPQHF
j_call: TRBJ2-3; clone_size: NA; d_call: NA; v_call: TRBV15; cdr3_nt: TGTGCCACCAGCCCGGGTCCAGTATATACGCAGTATTTT; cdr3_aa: CATSPGPVYTQYF
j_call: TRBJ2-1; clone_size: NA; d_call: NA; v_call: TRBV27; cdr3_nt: TGTGCCAGCAGTTGGCTAGCCCCCGACAATGAGCAGTTCTTC; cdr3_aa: CASSWLAPDNEQFF
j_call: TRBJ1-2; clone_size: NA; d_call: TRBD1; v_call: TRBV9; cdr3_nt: TGTGCCAGCAGCGTATCCAGGGGGCGCCGCGAGGGCCTCCGCGGCTACACCTTC; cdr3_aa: CASSVSRGRREGLRGYTF
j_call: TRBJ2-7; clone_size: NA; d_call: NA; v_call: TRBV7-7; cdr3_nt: TGTGCCAGCAGCTTATACACAGGCCCAACCTACGAGCAGTACTTC; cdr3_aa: CASSLYTGPTYEQYF
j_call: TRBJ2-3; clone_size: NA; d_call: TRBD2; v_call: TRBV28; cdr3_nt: TGTGCCAGCAGCCGGACTAGCGGTCATTTCACAGATACGCAGTATTTT; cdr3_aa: CASSRTSGHFTDTQYF
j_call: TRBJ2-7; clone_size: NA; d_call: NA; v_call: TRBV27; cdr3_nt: TGTGCCAGCAGTTTGATTAGTAATAACGACGAGCAGTACTTC; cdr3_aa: CASSLISNNDEQYF
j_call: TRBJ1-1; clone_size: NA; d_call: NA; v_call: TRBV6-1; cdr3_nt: TGTGCCAGCCAAGTAGTTGACAGAGACACTGAAGCTTTCTTT; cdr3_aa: CASQVVDRDTEAFF
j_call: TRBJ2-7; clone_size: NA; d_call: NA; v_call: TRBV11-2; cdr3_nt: TGTGCCAGCAGCTTCGCCGGACAGGAGCAGTACTTC; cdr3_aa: CASSFAGQEQYF
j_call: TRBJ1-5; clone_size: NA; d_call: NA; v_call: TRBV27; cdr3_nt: TGTGCCAGCAGTTTAAAGCAACCTGATAGCAATCAGCCCCAGCATTTT; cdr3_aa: CASSLKQPDSNQPQHF
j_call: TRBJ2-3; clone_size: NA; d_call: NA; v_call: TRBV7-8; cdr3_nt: TGTGCCACCGAGCGGGGCACAGATACGCAGTATTTT; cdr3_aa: CATERGTDTQYF
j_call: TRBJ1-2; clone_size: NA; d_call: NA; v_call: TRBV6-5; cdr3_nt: TGTGCCAGCAGTCCAGGGTACCAATATGGCTACACCTTC; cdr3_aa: CASSPGYQYGYTF
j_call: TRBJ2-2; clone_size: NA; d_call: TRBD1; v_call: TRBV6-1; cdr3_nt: TGTGCCAGCAGTGCCTTACCGGACAGGGGGCGCTTCCTCGGGGAGCTGTTTTTT; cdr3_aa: CASSALPDRGRFLGELFF
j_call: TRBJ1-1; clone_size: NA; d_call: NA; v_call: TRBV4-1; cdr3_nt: TGCGCCAGCAGCCCCATTGGCTGGGAGGAGAACACTGAAGCTTTCTTT; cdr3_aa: CASSPIGWEENTEAFF
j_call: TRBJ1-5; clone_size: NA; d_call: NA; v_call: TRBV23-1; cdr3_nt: TGCGCCAGCAGTCAATGGGGGGGGAAGGGGGAACAGCCCCAGCATTTT; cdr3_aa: CASSQWGGKGEQPQHF
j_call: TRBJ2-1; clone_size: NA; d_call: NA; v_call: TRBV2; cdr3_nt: TGTGCCAACCACGCAGAGCGGTACAATGAGCAGTTCTTC; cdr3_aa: CANHAERYNEQFF
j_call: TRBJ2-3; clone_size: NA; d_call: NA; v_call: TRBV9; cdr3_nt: TGTGCCAGCAGCGTAGCGGGTACTAACACAGATACGCAGTATTTT; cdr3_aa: CASSVAGTNTDTQYF
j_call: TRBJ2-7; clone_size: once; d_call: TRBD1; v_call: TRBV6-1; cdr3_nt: TGTGCCAGCAGTGAATCAGGGGGCAGCTACGAGCAGTACTTC; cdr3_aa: CASSESGGSYEQYF
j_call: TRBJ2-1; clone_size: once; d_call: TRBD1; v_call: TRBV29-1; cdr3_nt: TGCAGTCTCCGGGACAGGAACAATGAGCAGTTCTTC; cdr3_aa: CSLRDRNNEQFF
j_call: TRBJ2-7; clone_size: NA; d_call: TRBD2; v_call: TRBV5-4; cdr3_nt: TGTGCCAGCACCGTCGCGACTAGCAGCCACGAGCAGTACTTC; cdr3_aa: CASTVATSSHEQYF
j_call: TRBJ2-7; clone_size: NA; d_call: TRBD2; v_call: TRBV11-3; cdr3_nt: TGTGCCAGCAGCTCCATTCAGCGGGGGCCCTATAGCTCCTACGAGCAGTACTTC; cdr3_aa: CASSSIQRGPYSSYEQYF
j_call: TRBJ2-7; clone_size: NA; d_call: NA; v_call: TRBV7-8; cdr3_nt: TGTGCCAGCAGCTTGGGGGGGGCTTCCTACGAGCAGTACTTC; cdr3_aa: CASSLGGASYEQYF